One T cell receptor (beta chain) is described in this entry. Its antigen remains unidentified. Data came from immunoSEQ multiplex PCR; TCRdb stores just in-frame clones and leaves some out. Here the sample spans about 2.4 million clones, approximately 93% being singletons. Germline CDR1 reads SQVTM; CDR2 reads ANQGSEA. CDR3 size: 14 residues. Trimming cost V 4 bases and J 3 bases, with 12 bases left between them. The data originate from a study of shared clonotypes between healthy human individuals. General observations from the study: It was expected that sequencing depth would affect clonotype sharing among donors.

V gene TRBV29-1 combines with J gene TRBJ2-2, with D maybe TRBD2 (6 bases). This TCR was recovered from a man aged 18-30 years in good health. Some clones in this sample may be carry-over from other donors' samples. Sequenced: naive CD4+ T cells from PBMCs. The subset here: CD45RA+ positively selected. CDR3 residues: CSVVREIDTGELFF. DNA for the CDR3: TGCAGCGTTGTTCGGGAGATTGACACCGGGGAGCTGTTTTTT.